The TCR beta chain under discussion was sequenced for a study of blood T cells in healthy people across ages. Findings and limits, study-wide: As age increased, TCR beta diversity per million T cells fell in a roughly linear fashion. Possibly confounding the expanded clonotype changes was the fact that donor CMV status was unknown.

Together with a sample-barcoded 5' primer, a J-beta primer mix was included in a second PCR lasting about 6 to 11 cycles. With 12 random nucleotides, a template-switch adaptor tagged each individual cDNA molecule. From each sample, at least 2.5 million paired-end reads containing CDR3 were obtained. One entry per CDR3 protein, called by TCRdb with MiXCR from the 5' RACE reads. The sample lists some 1.5 million distinct CDR3 sequences; approximately 28% were seen once. A few counts support this clonotype. The antigen remains undetermined. This CDR3 has 11 amino acids. Per the germline V gene, CDR1 is SGHRS and CDR2 is YFSETQ. V lost 4 bases and J 13 bases, leaving 12 bases between the germline ends.

The sequenced material came from blood. V gene TRBV5-1 combines with J gene TRBJ2-4; D uncertain. The TCR sequence derives from a woman aged 25 to 45 in good health. As DNA, the CDR3 is TGCGCCAGCAGCGGTAACTACGGGCAGTACTTC. Protein: CASSGNYGQYF.